This T cell receptor beta chain is from a study of blood T cell repertoires in COVID-19. Study in general: COVID-19 samples, acute and convalescent, were from the United States, Italy and Spain. T cells, B-cell-depleted T cells, or PBMCs supplied cDNA or gDNA.

Trimming took off 3 bases at V and 3 bases at J, with 9 bases between the two ends. This CDR3 spans 14 amino acids. CDR1 is MNHEY and CDR2 is SVGAGI in the germline V gene. In the authors' workflow: The assay estimated nucleated cells by amplifying reference gene primers. The protocol was immunoSEQ multiplex PCR, while the TCRdb copy is restricted to in-frame clones and leaves out a portion. That table supplies the V and J calls and clone size; D and trimming were determined from the DNA. The data show around 140,000 clones, around 87% seen once. The sample holds one count of this clone. The V gene is TRBV6-5, the J gene TRBJ1-5; D is unresolved. Sequenced: peripheral blood. The TCR comes from a man aged 50 to 60 with active COVID-19. As DNA, the CDR3 is TGTGCCAGCAGTTATGTGGGCCCCAATCAGCCCCAGCATTTT. This codes for CASSYVGPNQPQHF.